Each of the 31 T cell receptor beta chains below was sequenced from the same sample in a study of T cells in Graves' hyperthyroidism and ophthalmopathy. Amplified regions were TCR beta CDR3 sequences from RNA transcripts. First-round RT-PCR targeting the TCR CDR3 was performed with the HTBI primer set. TCRdb re-analysed the multiplex PCR reads in MiXCR, keeping a single row per CDR3 protein. Here the sample spans about 270,000 distinct CDR3 sequences, around 25% being singletons. Sequencing was carried out using blood. The receptors come from a middle-aged man with Graves' hyperthyroidism that later progressed to Graves' ophthalmopathy.

This clonotype was observed at least ten times. This chain connects TRBV24-1 to TRBJ1-5; possibly TRBD1 for D (5 bases). CDR3 length: 14 residues. V was clipped by 4 bases and J by 4 bases, with 10 bases between them. The germline V gene encodes CDR1 KGHDR and CDR2 SFDVKD. The CDR3 here is CATSDGHKNQPQHF. The CDR3 DNA is TGTGCCACCAGTGACGGACATAAAAATCAGCCCCAGCATTTT.

The CDR3 DNA reads TGTGCCAGCAGCTTAACGTCCCCGGCCTACGAGCAGTACTTC. Protein: CASSLTSPAYEQYF. This chain joins TRBV11-2 and TRBJ2-7, with no clear D. Germline assignment: CDR1 SGHAT and CDR2 FQNNGV. The length of the CDR3 is 14 residues. V was shortened by 2 bases and J by 2 bases, with 10 bases between the two germline ends.

The chain joins TRBV6-5 to TRBJ2-7, with 9 bases fitting TRBD2. Per the germline V gene, CDR1 is MNHEY and CDR2 is SVGAGI. Trimming removed 0 bases from V and 4 bases from J; junction bases left unmatched: 10. The CDR3 runs 17 residues. CDR3 nucleotide sequence: TGTGCCAGCAGTTACTCGAGGGTTTATAGCGGGAGTTACGAGCAGTACTTC. Protein product: CASSYSRVYSGSYEQYF.

Many counts were recorded for this clonotype. The rearrangement uses TRBV6-1 and TRBJ1-5; D possibly corresponds to TRBD1 (5 bases). Germline loops: CDR1 MNHNS, CDR2 SASEGT. V was trimmed by 7 bases and J by 2 bases, leaving 9 bases between them. The CDR3 is 13 residues long. The CDR3: CASIETGNQPQHF. The CDR3 DNA reads TGTGCCAGCATTGAGACAGGCAATCAGCCCCAGCATTTT.

This clonotype has just a few counts. The chain joins TRBV6-2 or TRBV6-3 to TRBJ2-7; TRBD2 might be the D (6 bases). The CDR3 has 15 residues. Germline CDR1 is MNHEY and CDR2 is SVGEGT. V was cut by 5 bases and J by 2 bases, with 16 bases left in between. The DNA for the CDR3 is TGTGCCAGCAGTCCCGGAGGGACCCAAACCTACGAGCAGTACTTC. Protein product: CASSPGGTQTYEQYF.

The chain couples TRBV6-1 to TRBJ1-1, with D maybe TRBD1 (5 bases). This CDR3 is built from 16 residues. Germline V CDR1 and CDR2: MNHNS, SASEGT. V lost 6 bases and J 1 base, leaving 18 bases between the germline ends. DNA of the CDR3: TGTGCCAGCAGGCTACAGATGCGGGGCGCGAACACTGAAGCTTTCTTT. Protein product: CASRLQMRGANTEAFF.

This clonotype was seen at least ten times. The rearrangement uses TRBV6-1 and TRBJ1-5; 11 positions agree with TRBD1. Germline CDR1 reads MNHNS; CDR2 reads SASEGT. The CDR3 has 16 residues. J was trimmed by 5 bases and V by 5 bases; bases with no gene match: 8. CDR3 region: CASSKDRGPRDQPQHF. The CDR3 nucleotides are TGTGCCAGCAGTAAGGACAGGGGGCCACGGGATCAGCCCCAGCATTTT.

This clonotype showed up many times. The chain joins TRBV7-3 to TRBJ1-2; D is perhaps TRBD1 (5 bases). CDR1 and CDR2 (germline): SGHTA, FQGTGA. The CDR3 is 19 amino acids. Trimming took off 5 bases at V and 7 bases at J, with 32 bases between the two ends. In DNA, the CDR3 is TGTGCCAGCAGCCCCCAGCGCTCTGTGGGTGGGGCCCTAATGGGTGGCTACACCTTC. Translating it yields CASSPQRSVGGALMGGYTF.

The chain links TRBV7-2 to TRBJ1-1; D may be TRBD1 (5 bases). The CDR3 is made up of 15 amino acids. The V end lost 0 bases, the J end lost 3 bases, and 11 bases lay between the germline ends. Germline V lookup: CDR1 SGHTA, CDR2 FQGNSA. The CDR3 sequence: CASSLARDGDTEAFF. The CDR3 DNA sequence: TGTGCCAGCAGCTTAGCTCGGGACGGAGACACTGAAGCTTTCTTT. The complete variable domain, with remaining parts taken from reference TRBV7-2 and TRBJ1-1, reads GAGVSQSPSNKVTEKGKDVELRCDPISGHTALYWYRQSLGQGLEFLIYFQGNSAPDKSGLPSDRFSAERTGGSVSTLTIQRTQQEDSAVYLCASSLARDGDTEAFFGQGTRLTVV.

This clonotype was detected ten times or more. The chain combines TRBV30 with TRBJ1-2, with 7 bases matching TRBD1. The trim removed 1 base at V and 5 bases at J, leaving 10 bases unmatched. The germline V gene has CDR1 GTSNPN and CDR2 SVGIG (reference sequence). CDR3 size: 15 residues. The CDR3 region is CAWSAQPGTEYGYTF. The CDR3 bases are TGTGCCTGGAGTGCCCAGCCCGGGACAGAATATGGCTACACCTTC.

This chain links TRBV12-3 or TRBV12-4 with TRBJ2-5, with 13 bases lining up with TRBD2. The CDR3 has 17 amino acids. J was trimmed by 3 bases and V by 4 bases; bases with no gene match: 8. The CDR3 spells CASSSWTSGSMEETQYF. CDR3 in DNA: TGTGCCAGCAGTTCTTGGACTAGCGGGAGTATGGAAGAGACCCAGTACTTC.

The sample holds many counts of this clonotype. The gene calls are TRBV29-1 and TRBJ1-2; a possible D gene is TRBD1 (5 bases). Germline CDR1 is SQVTM and CDR2 is ANQGSEA. The CDR3 is 12 amino acids. Trimming took 5 bases from V and 4 from J, leaving 11 bases between them. DNA of the CDR3: TGCAGCGTTTCATCAGGGAGCTATGGCTACACCTTC. Its protein is CSVSSGSYGYTF. Full variable domain (missing parts from reference TRBV29-1 and TRBJ1-2): SAVISQKPSRDICQRGTSLTIQCQVDSQVTMMFWYRQQPGQSLTLIATANQGSEATYESGFVIDKFPISRPNLTFSTLTVSNMSPEDSSIYLCSVSSGSYGYTFGSGTRLTVV.

V gene TRBV29-1 combines with J gene TRBJ1-1; D not resolved. Germline CDR1 SQVTM, CDR2 ANQGSEA. The CDR3 length is 13 residues. V dropped 5 bases and J dropped 0 bases, with 10 bases sitting between them. This CDR3 is CSVPSTVNTEAFF. The CDR3, as DNA: TGCAGCGTTCCCTCTACAGTGAACACTGAAGCTTTCTTT.

The V call is TRBV29-1, the J call TRBJ2-7, with D possibly matching TRBD1 (5 bases). The V gene lost 4 bases and the J gene lost 0 bases, with 19 bases spanning the gap. The CDR3 extends over 16 amino acids. CDR1 and CDR2 (germline): SQVTM, ANQGSEA. The CDR3 protein is CSVVQGPSLLSYEQYF. The CDR3 DNA reads TGCAGCGTTGTCCAGGGCCCTTCTCTCCTCTCCTACGAGCAGTACTTC.

This clonotype was found many times. The chain uses TRBV4-1 and TRBJ2-5; D remains ambiguous. The CDR3 extends over 13 amino acids. V was pared by 1 base and J by 4 bases, with 7 bases between. Germline V gene data show CDR1 as MGHRA and CDR2 as YSYEKL. As DNA, the CDR3 is TGCGCCAGCAGCCAAGTGGTAGGAGAGACCCAGTACTTC. Its protein product is CASSQVVGETQYF.

The CDR3 DNA follows: TGCAGTGCTAGAGACCTCGCCTTCCCAGATGGGACCCAGTACTTC. Encoded protein: CSARDLAFPDGTQYF. J is TRBJ2-5 and V is TRBV20-1, with no clear D. Germline CDR1 DFQATT, CDR2 SNEGSKA (reference sequence). This CDR3 has 15 amino acids. V lost 0 bases and J 7 bases, leaving 18 bases between the germline ends.

This clonotype was observed at least ten times. The V and J genes are TRBV2 and TRBJ2-2; D gene unclear. Germline V gene lookup returns CDR1 SNHLY and CDR2 FYNNEI. Trimming removed 5 bases at V and 4 bases at J, with 14 bases between. The length of the CDR3 is 15 residues. CDR3 sequence: CASSPLLSLTGELFF. Written as DNA, the CDR3 is TGTGCCAGCAGTCCCCTGTTGTCCCTCACCGGGGAGCTGTTTTTT.

The rearrangement uses TRBV7-2 and TRBJ1-2; TRBD1 might be the D (5 bases). Germline-derived CDR1 and CDR2 are SGHTA and FQGNSA. Trimming removed 6 bases at V and 4 bases at J, with 12 bases between. CDR3 length: 13 amino acids. Written as DNA, the CDR3 is TGTGCCAGCAGACCAGGACACTCCTATGGCTACACCTTC. Its translation is CASRPGHSYGYTF.

This clonotype was detected ten times or more. This rearrangement joins TRBV29-1 to TRBJ2-5; 11 bases align to TRBD2. Germline V gives CDR1 SQVTM, CDR2 ANQGSEA. CDR3 length: 15 amino acids. Trimming at V came to 4 bases and at J to 5 bases, leaving 9 bases not matched to a gene. This chain's CDR3 is CSVVGSGRGGETQYF. The CDR3 DNA reads as TGCAGCGTTGTTGGTAGCGGGAGGGGTGGGGAGACCCAGTACTTC.

There are a few counts of this clonotype. The genes are TRBV28 and TRBJ1-1, with D unclear. The CDR3 sequence is 11 residues long. Germline V gene lookup returns CDR1 MDHEN and CDR2 SYDVKM. V was pared by 5 bases and J by 7 bases, with 8 bases between. CDR3 in amino acids: CASSILGEAFF. The DNA for the CDR3 is TGTGCCAGCAGTATTCTTGGTGAAGCTTTCTTT. Full variable domain (rest looked up from reference TRBV28 and TRBJ1-1): DVKVTQSSRYLVKRTGEKVFLECVQDMDHENMFWYRQDPGLGLRLIYFSYDVKMKEKGDIPEGYSVSREKKERFSLILESASTNQTSMYLCASSILGEAFFGQGTRLTVV.

This clonotype has more than one count but fewer than ten. J is TRBJ2-7 and V is TRBV29-1, with 10 positions matching TRBD1. Germline CDR1 is SQVTM and CDR2 is ANQGSEA. Trimming took 5 bases from V and 7 from J; bases not matched to a gene: 8. The CDR3 length is 13 residues. CDR3 protein: CSVPGTGVLEQYF. The CDR3 DNA is TGCAGCGTTCCCGGGACAGGGGTTCTGGAGCAGTACTTC.

This clonotype has at least ten counts. The chain is built from TRBV19 and TRBJ2-7; D gene unclear. Germline CDR1 and CDR2: LNHDA and SQIVND (reference sequence). The ends were cut back, 3 bases at V and 6 bases at J, with 15 bases in the middle. The CDR3 spans 14 residues. CDR3 protein: CASSIGWVLGEQYF. Written as DNA, the CDR3 is TGTGCCAGTAGTATTGGTTGGGTACTGGGCGAGCAGTACTTC.

This clonotype appeared many times. The chain carries TRBV24-1 and TRBJ2-1, with 10 bases lining up with TRBD2. There are 17 residues in the CDR3. Losses at the gene ends were 4 bases for V and 2 bases for J; bases not matched to a gene: 7. The germline gives CDR1 KGHDR, CDR2 SFDVKD. CDR3 DNA: TGTGCCACCAGTGAGTCAATAGCGGGAGGCCCCTACAATGAGCAGTTCTTC. Protein sequence: CATSESIAGGPYNEQFF.

The chain links TRBV12-3 or TRBV12-4 to TRBJ1-1; D unresolved. This CDR3 comprises 14 residues. V lost 1 base and J lost 4, with 10 bases in between. The DNA of the CDR3 is TGTGCCAGCAGTTTAGGTGCTATTGGCACTGAAGCTTTCTTT. Protein: CASSLGAIGTEAFF.

In this sample, this clonotype turned up many times. J is TRBJ1-5 and V is TRBV19; D unclear. This CDR3 region has 16 residues. The V gene's germline CDR1 is LNHDA and CDR2 SQIVND (reference sequence). V lost 8 bases and J lost 4, with 21 bases in between. The CDR3 is CASSPVRGAGNQPQHF. The CDR3 coding sequence is TGTGCCAGTTCCCCCGTCCGGGGAGCCGGTAATCAGCCCCAGCATTTT.

The chain uses TRBV20-1 and TRBJ2-5; the match to TRBD2 covers 11 bases. V trimming: 5 bases; J trimming: 1 base; junction bases outside the gene matches: 6. The CDR3 spans 15 residues. The germline V gene has CDR1 DFQATT and CDR2 SNEGSKA (reference sequence). The CDR3 region is CSADRTSGFQETQYF. In DNA, the CDR3 is TGCAGTGCTGATCGGACTAGCGGGTTCCAAGAGACCCAGTACTTC.

The chain joins TRBV12-3 or TRBV12-4 to TRBJ1-5; D is unresolved. V shed 6 bases and J shed 2 bases, with 11 bases lying between them. The CDR3 totals 14 residues. The CDR3 spells CASRLAGGNQPQHF. Written as DNA, the CDR3 is TGTGCCAGCAGACTCGCCGGGGGCAATCAGCCCCAGCATTTT.

The sample holds many counts of this clonotype. The V call is TRBV11-2, the J call TRBJ2-6; D unresolved. Germline V gene data show CDR1 as SGHAT and CDR2 as FQNNGV. The CDR3 extends over 14 amino acids. V gave up 1 base and J gave up 0 bases, with 1 base separating them. CDR3: CASSLVSGANVLTF. In DNA, the CDR3 is TGTGCCAGCAGCTTAGTCTCTGGGGCCAACGTCCTGACTTTC.

This clonotype was picked up many times. The chain links TRBV6-2 or TRBV6-3 to TRBJ2-7; tentative D call: TRBD2 (5 bases). With 2 bases removed from V and 2 bases from J, the gap between germline ends came to 10 bases. CDR1 and CDR2 from the germline V gene are MNHEY and SVGEGT. The CDR3 is 14 amino acids. DNA of the CDR3: TGTGCCAGCAGTTACCCTCGGGAAGCCTACGAGCAGTACTTC. Protein product: CASSYPREAYEQYF.

This clonotype has at least ten counts. The rearrangement joins TRBV12-3 or TRBV12-4 to TRBJ1-2; a possible D gene is TRBD1 (6 bases). This CDR3 region has 16 residues. Deletions cut 6 bases from V and 0 bases from J, with 17 bases between. Written as DNA, the CDR3 is TGTGCCAGCAGGGGGGCCACGGACACATCTAACTATGGCTACACCTTC. Protein sequence: CASRGATDTSNYGYTF.

This clonotype was seen at least ten times. This chain connects TRBV5-1 to TRBJ1-2, with 7 bases aligning to TRBD1. Trimming took 4 bases from V and 0 from J; bases not matched to a gene: 6. The CDR3 sequence is 15 residues long. Germline values: CDR1 SGHRS, CDR2 YFSETQ. The CDR3, as DNA: TGCGCCAGCAGCCCGACAGGGTTATCTAACTATGGCTACACCTTC. It is translated as CASSPTGLSNYGYTF.